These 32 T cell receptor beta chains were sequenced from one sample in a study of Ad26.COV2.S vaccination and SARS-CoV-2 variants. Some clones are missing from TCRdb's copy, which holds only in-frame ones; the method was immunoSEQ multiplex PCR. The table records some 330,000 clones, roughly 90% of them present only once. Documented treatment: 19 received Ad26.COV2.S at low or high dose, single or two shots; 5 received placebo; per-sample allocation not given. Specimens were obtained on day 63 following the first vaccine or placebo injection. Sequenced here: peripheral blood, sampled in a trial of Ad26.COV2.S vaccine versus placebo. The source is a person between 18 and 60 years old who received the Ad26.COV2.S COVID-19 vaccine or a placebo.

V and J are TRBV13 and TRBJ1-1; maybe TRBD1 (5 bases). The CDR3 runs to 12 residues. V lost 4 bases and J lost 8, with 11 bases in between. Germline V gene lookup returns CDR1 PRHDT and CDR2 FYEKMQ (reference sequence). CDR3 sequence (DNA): TGTGCCAGCAGCTCGACAGTCGCGGAAGCTTTCTTT. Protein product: CASSSTVAEAFF.

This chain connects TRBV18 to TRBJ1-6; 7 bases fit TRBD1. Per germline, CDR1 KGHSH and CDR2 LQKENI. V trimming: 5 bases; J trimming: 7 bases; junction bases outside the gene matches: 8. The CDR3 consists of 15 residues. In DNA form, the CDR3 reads TGTGCCAGCTCAGCGACAGGGTTGGGGAATTCACCCCTCCACTTT. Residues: CASSATGLGNSPLHF.

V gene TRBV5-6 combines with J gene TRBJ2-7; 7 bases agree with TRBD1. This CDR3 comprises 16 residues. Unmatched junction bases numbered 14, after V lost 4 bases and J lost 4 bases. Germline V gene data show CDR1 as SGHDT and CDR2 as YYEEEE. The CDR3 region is CASSPTGFGFLYEQYF. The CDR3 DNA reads TGTGCCAGCAGCCCGACAGGGTTCGGTTTTCTGTACGAGCAGTACTTC.

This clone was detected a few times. In nucleotides, the CDR3 is TGTGCCAGCAGCTTAGCCCAGGGATCTCACCCCGCCTACGTC. It yields the protein CASSLAQGSHPAYV. The chain is built from TRBV7-2 and TRBJ2-7; tentatively, D is TRBD1 (5 bases). The CDR3 has 14 amino acids. Germline loops: CDR1 SGHTA, CDR2 FQGNSA. V lost 0 bases and J lost 13, with 19 bases in between.

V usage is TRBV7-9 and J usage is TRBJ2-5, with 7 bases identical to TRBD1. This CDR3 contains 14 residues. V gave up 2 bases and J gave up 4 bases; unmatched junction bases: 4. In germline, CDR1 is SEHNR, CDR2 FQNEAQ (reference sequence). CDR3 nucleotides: TGTGCCAGCAGCTTACAGGGGGTAGCAGAGACCCAGTACTTC. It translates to CASSLQGVAETQYF.

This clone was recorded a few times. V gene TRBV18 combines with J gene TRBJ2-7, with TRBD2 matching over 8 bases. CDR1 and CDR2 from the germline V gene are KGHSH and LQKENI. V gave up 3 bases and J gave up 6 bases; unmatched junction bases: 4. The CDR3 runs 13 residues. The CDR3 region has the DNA TGTGCCAGCTCACCCCGGGGGGGGCTCGAGCAGTACGTC. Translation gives CASSPRGGLEQYV.

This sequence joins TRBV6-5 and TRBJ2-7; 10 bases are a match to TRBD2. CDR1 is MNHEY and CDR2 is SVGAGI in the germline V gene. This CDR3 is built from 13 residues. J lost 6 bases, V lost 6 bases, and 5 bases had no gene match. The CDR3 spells CASRPAGGPEQYV. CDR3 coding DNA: TGTGCCAGCAGGCCAGCGGGAGGGCCCGAGCAGTACGTC.

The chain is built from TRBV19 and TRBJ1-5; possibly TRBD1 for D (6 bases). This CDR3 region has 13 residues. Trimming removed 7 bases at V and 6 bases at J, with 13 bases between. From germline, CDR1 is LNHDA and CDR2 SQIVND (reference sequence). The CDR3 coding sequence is TGTGCCAGTACCCACAGGGTTAGTCAGCCCCAGCATTTT. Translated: CASTHRVSQPQHF.

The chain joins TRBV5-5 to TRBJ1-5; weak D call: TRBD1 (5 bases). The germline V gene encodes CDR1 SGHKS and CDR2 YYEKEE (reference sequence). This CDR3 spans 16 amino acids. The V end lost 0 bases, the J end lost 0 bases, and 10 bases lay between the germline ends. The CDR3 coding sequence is TGTGCCAGCAGCTTGGACAGGTCCTATAGCAATCAGCCCCAGCATTTT. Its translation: CASSLDRSYSNQPQHF. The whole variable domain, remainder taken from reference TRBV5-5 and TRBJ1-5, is DAGVTQSPTHLIKTRGQQVTLRCSPISGHKSVSWYQQVLGQGPQFIFQYYEKEERGRGNFPDRFSARQFPNYSSELNVNALLLGDSALYLCASSLDRSYSNQPQHFGDGTRLSIL.

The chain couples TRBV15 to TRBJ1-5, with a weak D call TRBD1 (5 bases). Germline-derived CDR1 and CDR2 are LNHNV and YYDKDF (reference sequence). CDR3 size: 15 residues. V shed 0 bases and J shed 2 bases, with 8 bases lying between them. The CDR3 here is CATSRDVGGNQPQHF. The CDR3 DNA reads TGTGCCACCAGCAGAGATGTAGGGGGCAATCAGCCCCAGCATTTT. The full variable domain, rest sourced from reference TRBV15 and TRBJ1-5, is DAMVIQNPRYQVTQFGKPVTLSCSQTLNHNVMYWYQQKSSQAPKLLFHYYDKDFNNEADTPDNFQSRRPNTSFCFLDIRSPGLGDTAMYLCATSRDVGGNQPQHFGDGTRLSIL.

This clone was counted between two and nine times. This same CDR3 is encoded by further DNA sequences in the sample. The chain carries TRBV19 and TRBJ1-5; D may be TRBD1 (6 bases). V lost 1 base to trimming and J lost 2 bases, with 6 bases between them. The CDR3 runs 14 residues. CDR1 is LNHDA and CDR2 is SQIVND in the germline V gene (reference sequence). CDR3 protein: CASSIGTGNQPQHF. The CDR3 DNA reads TGTGCCAGTAGTATAGGGACAGGCAATCAGCCCCAGCATTTT.

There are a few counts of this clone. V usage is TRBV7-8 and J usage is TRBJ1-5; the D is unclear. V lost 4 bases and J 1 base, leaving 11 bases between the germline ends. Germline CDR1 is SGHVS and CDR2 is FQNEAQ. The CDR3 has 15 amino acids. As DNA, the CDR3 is TGTGCCAGCAGCTCCGGCGGTCTAAGCAATCAGCCCCAGCATTTT. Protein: CASSSGGLSNQPQHF. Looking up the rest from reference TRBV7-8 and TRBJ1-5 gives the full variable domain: GAGVSQSPRYKVAKRGQDVALRCDPISGHVSLFWYQQALGQGPEFLTYFQNEAQLDKSGLPSDRFFAERPEGSVSTLKIQRTQQEDSAVYLCASSSGGLSNQPQHFGDGTRLSIL.

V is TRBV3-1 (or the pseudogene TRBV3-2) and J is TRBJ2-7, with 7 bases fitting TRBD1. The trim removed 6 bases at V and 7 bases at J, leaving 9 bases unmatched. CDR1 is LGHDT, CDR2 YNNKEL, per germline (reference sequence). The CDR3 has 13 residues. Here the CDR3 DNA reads TGTGCCAGCAGACACCCCCAGGGGGTGGAGCAGTACTTC. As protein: CASRHPQGVEQYF.

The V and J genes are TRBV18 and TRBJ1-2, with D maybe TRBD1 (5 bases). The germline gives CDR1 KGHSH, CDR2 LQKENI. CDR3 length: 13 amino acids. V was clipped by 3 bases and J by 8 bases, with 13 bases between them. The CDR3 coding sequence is TGTGCCAGCTCACCCATTGGGACGGCAGGCTACACCTTC. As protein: CASSPIGTAGYTF.

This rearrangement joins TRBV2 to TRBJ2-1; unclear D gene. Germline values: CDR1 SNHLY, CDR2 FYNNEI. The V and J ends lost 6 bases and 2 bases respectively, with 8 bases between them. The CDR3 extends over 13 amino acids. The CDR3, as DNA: TGTGCCAGCAGACGAGCCACCTACAATGAGCAGTTCTTC. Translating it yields CASRRATYNEQFF.

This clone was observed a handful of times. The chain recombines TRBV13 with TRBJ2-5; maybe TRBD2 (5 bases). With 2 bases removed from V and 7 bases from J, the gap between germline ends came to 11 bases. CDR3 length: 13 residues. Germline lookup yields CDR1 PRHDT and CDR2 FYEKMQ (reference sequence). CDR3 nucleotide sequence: TGTGCCAGCAGCTTATGGGGAGATACGACCCAGTACTTC. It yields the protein CASSLWGDTTQYF. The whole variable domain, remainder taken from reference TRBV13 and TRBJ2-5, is AAGVIQSPRHLIKEKRETATLKCYPIPRHDTVYWYQQGPGQDPQFLISFYEKMQSDKGSIPDRFSAQQFSDYHSELNMSSLELGDSALYFCASSLWGDTTQYFGPGTRLLVL.

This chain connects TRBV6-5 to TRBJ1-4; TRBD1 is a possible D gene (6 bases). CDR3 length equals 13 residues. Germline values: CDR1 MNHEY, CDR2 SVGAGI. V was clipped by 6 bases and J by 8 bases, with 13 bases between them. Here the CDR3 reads CASSRTVREKLFF. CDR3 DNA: TGTGCCAGCAGCCGGACAGTACGAGAAAAACTGTTTTTT.

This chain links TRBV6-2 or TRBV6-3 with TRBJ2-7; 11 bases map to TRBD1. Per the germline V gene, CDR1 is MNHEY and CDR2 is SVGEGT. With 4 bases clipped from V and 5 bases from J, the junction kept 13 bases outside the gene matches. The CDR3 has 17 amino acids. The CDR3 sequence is CASSWSQAGQGEHEQYF. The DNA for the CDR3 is TGTGCCAGCAGTTGGTCCCAAGCGGGACAGGGGGAACACGAGCAGTACTTC.

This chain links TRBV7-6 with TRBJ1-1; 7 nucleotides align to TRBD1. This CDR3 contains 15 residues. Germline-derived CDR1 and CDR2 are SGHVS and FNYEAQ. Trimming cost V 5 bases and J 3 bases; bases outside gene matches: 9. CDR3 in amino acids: CASSLYSGQYTEAFF. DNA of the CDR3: TGTGCCAGCAGCCTATATTCGGGACAGTACACTGAAGCTTTCTTT.

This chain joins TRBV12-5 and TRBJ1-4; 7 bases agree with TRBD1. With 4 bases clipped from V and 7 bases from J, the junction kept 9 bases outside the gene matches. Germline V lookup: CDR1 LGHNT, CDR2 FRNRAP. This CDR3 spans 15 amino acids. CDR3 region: CASGSIQGIREKLFF. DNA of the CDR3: TGTGCTAGTGGTTCTATACAGGGGATTCGTGAAAAACTGTTTTTT.

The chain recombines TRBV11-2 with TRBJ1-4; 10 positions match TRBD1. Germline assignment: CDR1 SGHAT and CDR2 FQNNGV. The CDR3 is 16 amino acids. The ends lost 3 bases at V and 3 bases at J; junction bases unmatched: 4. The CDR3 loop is CASSFGQGGANEKLFF. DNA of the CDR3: TGTGCCAGCAGCTTCGGACAGGGGGGCGCTAATGAAAAACTGTTTTTT.

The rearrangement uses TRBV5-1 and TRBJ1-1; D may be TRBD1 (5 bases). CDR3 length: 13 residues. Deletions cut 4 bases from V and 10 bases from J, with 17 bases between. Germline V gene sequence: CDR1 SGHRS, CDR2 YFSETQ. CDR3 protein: CASSQDFGGSAFF. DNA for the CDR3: TGCGCCAGCAGCCAGGACTTCGGGGGATCAGCTTTCTTT.

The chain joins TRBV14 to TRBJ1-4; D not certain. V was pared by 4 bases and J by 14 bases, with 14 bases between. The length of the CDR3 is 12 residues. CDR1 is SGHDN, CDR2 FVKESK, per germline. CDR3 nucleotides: TGTGCCAGCAGCCGCCTTTATGGAGCGCTGTTTTTT. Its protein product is CASSRLYGALFF.

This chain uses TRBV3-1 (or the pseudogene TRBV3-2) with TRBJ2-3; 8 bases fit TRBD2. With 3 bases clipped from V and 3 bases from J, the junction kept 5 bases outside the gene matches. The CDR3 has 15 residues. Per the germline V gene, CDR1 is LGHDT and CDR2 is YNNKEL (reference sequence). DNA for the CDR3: TGTGCCAGCAGCCACCGAGCGGGAGTGACAGATACGCAGTATTTT. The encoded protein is CASSHRAGVTDTQYF.

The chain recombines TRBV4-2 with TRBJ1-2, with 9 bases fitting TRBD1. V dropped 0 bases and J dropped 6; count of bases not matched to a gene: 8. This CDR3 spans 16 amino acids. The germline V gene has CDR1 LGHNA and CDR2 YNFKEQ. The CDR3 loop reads CASSQEVGQGGDGYTF. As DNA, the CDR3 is TGTGCCAGCAGCCAAGAAGTGGGACAGGGTGGGGATGGCTACACCTTC.

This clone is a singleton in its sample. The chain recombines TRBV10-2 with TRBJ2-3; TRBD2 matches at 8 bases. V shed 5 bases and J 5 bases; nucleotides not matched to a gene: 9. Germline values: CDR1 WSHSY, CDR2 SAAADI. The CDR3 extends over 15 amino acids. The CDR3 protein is CASSHGGAYRDTQYF. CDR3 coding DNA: TGCGCCAGCAGTCACGGGGGGGCGTATCGAGATACGCAGTATTTT.

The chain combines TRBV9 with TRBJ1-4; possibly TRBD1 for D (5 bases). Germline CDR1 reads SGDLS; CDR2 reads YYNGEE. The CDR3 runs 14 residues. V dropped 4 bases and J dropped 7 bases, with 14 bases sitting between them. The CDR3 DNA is TGTGCCAGCAGCTCGGGGGAGATGGGTGAAAAACTGTTTTTT. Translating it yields CASSSGEMGEKLFF.

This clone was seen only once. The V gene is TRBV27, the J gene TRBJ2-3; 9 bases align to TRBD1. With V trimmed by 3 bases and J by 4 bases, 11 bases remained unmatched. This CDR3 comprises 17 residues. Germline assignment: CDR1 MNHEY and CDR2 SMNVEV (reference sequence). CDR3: CASSLSGTGIIADTQYF. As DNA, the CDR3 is TGTGCCAGCAGTTTGTCCGGGACAGGGATTATTGCAGATACGCAGTATTTT.

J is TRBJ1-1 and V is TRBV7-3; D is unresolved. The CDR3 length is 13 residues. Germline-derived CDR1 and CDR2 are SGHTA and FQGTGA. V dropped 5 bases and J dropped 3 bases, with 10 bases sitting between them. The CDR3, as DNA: TGTGCCAGCAGCCAAGATCGGGACACTGAAGCTTTCTTT. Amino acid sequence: CASSQDRDTEAFF.

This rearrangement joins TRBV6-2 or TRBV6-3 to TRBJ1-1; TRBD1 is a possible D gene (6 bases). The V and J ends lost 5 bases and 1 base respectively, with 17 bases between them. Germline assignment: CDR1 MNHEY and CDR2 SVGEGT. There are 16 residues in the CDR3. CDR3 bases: TGTGCCAGCAGTATAATCGCCGGGACAACGAACACTGAAGCTTTCTTT. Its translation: CASSIIAGTTNTEAFF.

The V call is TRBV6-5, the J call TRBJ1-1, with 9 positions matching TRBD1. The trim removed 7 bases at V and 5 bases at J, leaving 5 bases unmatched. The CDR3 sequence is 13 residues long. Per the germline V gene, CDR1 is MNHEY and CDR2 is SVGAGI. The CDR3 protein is CASIQDRGTEAFF. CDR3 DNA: TGTGCCAGCATCCAGGACAGGGGAACTGAAGCTTTCTTT.

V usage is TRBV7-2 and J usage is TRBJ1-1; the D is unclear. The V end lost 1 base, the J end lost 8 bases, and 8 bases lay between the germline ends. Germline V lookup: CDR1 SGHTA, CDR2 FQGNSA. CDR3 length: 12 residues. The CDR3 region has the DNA TGTGCCAGCAGCTTAGTCACAGTAGAAGCTTTCTTT. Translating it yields CASSLVTVEAFF.